This T cell receptor beta chain was sequenced in a study of T cell responses to AZD1222 COVID-19 vaccine. Overall study results and limits: There were vaccine-associated CD4 TCRs across spike, dominant at 160-218 and 743-854. It was only 6 or 7 AZD1222 recipients who were seropositive at baseline. Donors were mostly white British, more females; clonal diversity possibly underestimated. Among spike-specific TCRs, nearly half reportedly target unmutated variant regions.

Concerning this clone: The target antigen is unknown.

Germline V gene sequence: CDR1 SGHDT, CDR2 YYEEEE. This CDR3 comprises 14 residues. V lost 2 bases, J lost 7 bases, and 15 bases lay in between. Profiling relied on immunoSEQ multiplex PCR, and the TCRdb table lists in-frame clones only, not all of them. The repertoire consists of about 140,000 clones, with just over 90% occurring once and the leading ten covering more than 0.8%. This material consisted of peripheral blood, taken on day 0 of MenACWY control vaccination. V is TRBV5-6 and J is TRBJ1-2; D call uncertain. The source is an adult in good health. CDR3 DNA: TGTGCCAGCAGCTTATCGGGTTTTCACGGTGGCTACACCTTC. This codes for CASSLSGFHGGYTF.